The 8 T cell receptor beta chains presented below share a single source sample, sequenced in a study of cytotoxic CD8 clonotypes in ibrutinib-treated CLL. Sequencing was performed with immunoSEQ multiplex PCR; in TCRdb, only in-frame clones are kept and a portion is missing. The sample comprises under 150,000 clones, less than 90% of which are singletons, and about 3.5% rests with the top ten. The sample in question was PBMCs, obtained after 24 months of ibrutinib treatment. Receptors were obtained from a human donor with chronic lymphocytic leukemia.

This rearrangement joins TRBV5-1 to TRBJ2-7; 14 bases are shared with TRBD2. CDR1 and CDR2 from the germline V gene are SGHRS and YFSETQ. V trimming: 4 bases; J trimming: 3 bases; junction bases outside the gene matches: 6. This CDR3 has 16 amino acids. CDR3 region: CASSRGLAGDSYEQYF. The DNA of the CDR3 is TGCGCCAGCAGCCGGGGACTAGCGGGGGATAGCTACGAGCAGTACTTC.

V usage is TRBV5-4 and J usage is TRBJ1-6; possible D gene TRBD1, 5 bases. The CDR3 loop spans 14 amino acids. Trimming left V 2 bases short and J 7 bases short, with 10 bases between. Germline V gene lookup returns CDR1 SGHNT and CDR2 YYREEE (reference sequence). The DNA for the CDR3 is TGTGCCAGCAGCTTCGACAGAACGAATTCACCCCTCCACTTT. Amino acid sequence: CASSFDRTNSPLHF.

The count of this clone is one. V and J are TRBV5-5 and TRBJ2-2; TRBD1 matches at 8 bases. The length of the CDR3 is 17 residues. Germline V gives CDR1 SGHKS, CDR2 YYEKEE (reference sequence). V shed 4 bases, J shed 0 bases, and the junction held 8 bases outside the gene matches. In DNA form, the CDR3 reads TGTGCCAGCAGCCTAAACCCACAGGGGGCGAACACCGGGGAGCTGTTTTTT. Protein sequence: CASSLNPQGANTGELFF.

CDR3 sequence (DNA): TGTGCCAGCAGGGATACAAACGGGGGGCAAGAGACCCAGTACTTC. It codes for CASRDTNGGQETQYF. The J gene is TRBJ2-5, the V gene TRBV6-6; 7 nucleotides match TRBD2. Germline assignment: CDR1 MNHNY and CDR2 SVGAGI (reference sequence). Trimming removed 6 bases from V and 2 bases from J; junction bases left unmatched: 9. The CDR3 runs to 15 residues.

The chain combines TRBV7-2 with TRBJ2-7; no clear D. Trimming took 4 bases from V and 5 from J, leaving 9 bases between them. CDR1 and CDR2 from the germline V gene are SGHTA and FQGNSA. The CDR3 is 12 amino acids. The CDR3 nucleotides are TGTGCCAGCAGCTCGTACCCCCACGAGCAGTACTTC. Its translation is CASSSYPHEQYF.

The CDR3 nucleotides are TGTGCCATCAGTATCCAGGGGGGCAAAAACATTCAGTACTTC. Translation: CAISIQGGKNIQYF. The rearrangement joins TRBV10-3 to TRBJ2-4; possibly TRBD1 for D (7 bases). This CDR3 has 14 residues. Germline lookup yields CDR1 ENHRY and CDR2 SYGVKD. The V end lost 5 bases, the J end lost 3 bases, and 11 bases lay between the germline ends.

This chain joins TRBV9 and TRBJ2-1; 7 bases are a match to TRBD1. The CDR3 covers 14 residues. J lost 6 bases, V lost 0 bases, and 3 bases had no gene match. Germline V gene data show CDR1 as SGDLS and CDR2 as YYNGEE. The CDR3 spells CASSVADRVNEQFF. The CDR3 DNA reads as TGTGCCAGCAGCGTAGCCGACAGGGTCAATGAGCAGTTCTTC.

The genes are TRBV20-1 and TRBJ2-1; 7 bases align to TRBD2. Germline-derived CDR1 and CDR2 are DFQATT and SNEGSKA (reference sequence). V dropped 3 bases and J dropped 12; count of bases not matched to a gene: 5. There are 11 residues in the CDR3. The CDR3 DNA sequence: TGCAGTGCTAGGTGGGAGGGTTCGCAGTTCTTC. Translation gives CSARWEGSQFF.